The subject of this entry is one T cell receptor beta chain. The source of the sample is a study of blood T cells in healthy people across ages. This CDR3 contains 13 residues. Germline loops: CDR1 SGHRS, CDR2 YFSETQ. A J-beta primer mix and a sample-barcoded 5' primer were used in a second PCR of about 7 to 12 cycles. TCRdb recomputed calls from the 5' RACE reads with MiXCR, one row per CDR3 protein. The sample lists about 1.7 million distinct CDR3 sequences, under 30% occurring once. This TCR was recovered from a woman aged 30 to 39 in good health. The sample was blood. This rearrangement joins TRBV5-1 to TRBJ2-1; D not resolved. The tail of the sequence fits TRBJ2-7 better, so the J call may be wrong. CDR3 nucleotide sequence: TGCGCCAGCAGCGAACCCCATGGGGACGAGCAGTACTTC. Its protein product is CASSEPHGDEQYF.